This T cell receptor (beta chain) derives from a study of cytomegalovirus exposure and HLA in healthy donors. About the study: Earlier, some 180 million T cells were analyzed, and approximately 110 million unique TCR beta sequences were found among them.

Use of 60 Vbeta and 13 Jbeta primers characterized the PCR. Produced via immunoSEQ multiplex PCR; TCRdb's table is partial and in-frame only. The table lists roughly 180,000 clones, approximately 72% of them singletons. General study results and limits: From TCR beta sequences, most subjects' HLA-A and HLA-B alleles were reportedly predicted accurately. There were 150 to 200 TCR beta chains listed as cytomegalovirus-associated.

The CDR3 length is 15 residues. Looked up from germline, CDR1 is LGHNA and CDR2 is YSLEER. The ends were cut back, 0 bases at V and 4 bases at J, with 9 bases in the middle. Comments on this clone: What it recognizes is unknown.

Material: PBMCs. The receptor was derived from a female donor in good health and CMV-seronegative. The chain couples TRBV4-3 to TRBJ1-4; D ambiguous. The CDR3 reads CASSQDLKLNEKLFF. CDR3 DNA sequence: TGCGCCAGCAGCCAAGATCTGAAGCTTAATGAAAAACTGTTTTTT.